This T cell receptor (beta chain) was sequenced in a study of cytomegalovirus exposure and HLA in healthy donors. Overall study findings and caveats: As confirmed in vitro, three CMV-associated chains were specific for CMV antigens.

The V end was cut by 5 bases, the J end by 3 bases, with 8 bases between. The CDR3 is 13 amino acids. The germline V gene encodes CDR1 KGHSH and CDR2 LQKENI. In the case of this clone: The antigen remains undetermined.

Sequencing used immunoSEQ multiplex PCR; TCRdb keeps in-frame clones, though not all of them. The sample contains more than 85,000 clones, roughly nine tenths of which appear only once. The gene calls are TRBV18 and TRBJ1-5; D is unresolved. This clonotype originated in a young woman in good health and CMV-seronegative. The source material was PBMCs. The CDR3: CASSEANNQPQHF. The CDR3 DNA is TGTGCCAGCTCAGAGGCGAACAATCAGCCCCAGCATTTT.